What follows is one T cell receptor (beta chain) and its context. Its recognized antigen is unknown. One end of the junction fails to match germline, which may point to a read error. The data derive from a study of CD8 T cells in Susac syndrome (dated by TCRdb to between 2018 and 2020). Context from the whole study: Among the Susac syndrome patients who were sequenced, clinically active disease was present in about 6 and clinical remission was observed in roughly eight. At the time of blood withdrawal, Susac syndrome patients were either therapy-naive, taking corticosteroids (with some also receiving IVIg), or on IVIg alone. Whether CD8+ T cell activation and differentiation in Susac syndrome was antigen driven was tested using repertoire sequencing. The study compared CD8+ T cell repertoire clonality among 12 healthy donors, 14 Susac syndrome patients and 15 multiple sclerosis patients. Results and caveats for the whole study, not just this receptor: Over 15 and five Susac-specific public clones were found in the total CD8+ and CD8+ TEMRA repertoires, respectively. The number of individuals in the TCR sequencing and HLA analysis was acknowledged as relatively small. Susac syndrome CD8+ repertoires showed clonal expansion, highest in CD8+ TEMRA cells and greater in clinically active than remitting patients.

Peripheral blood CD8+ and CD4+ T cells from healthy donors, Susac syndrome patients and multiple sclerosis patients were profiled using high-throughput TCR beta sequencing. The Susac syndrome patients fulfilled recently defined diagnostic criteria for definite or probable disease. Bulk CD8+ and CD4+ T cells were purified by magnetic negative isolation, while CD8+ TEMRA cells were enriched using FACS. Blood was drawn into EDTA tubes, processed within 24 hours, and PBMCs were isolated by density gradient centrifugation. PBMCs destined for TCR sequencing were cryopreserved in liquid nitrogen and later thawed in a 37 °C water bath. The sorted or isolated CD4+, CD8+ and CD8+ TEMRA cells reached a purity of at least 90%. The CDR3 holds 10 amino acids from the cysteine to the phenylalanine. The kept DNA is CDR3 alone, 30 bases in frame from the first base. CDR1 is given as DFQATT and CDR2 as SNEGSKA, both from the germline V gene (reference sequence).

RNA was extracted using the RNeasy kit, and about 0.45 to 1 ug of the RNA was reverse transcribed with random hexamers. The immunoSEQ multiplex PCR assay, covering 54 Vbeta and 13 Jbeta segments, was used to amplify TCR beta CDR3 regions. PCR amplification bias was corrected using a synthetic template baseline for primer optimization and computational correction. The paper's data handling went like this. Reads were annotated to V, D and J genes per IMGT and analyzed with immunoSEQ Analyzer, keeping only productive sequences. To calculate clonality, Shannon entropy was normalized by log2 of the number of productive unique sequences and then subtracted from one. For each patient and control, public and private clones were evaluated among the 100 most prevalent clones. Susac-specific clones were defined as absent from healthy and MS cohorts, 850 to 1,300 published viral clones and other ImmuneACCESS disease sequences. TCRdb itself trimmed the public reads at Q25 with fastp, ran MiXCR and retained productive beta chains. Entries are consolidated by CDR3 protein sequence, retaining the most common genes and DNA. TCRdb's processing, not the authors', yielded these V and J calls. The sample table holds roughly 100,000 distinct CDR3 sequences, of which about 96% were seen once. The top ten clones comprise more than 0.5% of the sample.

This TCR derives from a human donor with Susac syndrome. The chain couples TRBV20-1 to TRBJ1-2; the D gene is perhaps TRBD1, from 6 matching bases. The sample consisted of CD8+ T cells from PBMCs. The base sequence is TGCAGTGCTCCCGGGACATTTACCTTCTTC. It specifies CSAPGTFTFF.